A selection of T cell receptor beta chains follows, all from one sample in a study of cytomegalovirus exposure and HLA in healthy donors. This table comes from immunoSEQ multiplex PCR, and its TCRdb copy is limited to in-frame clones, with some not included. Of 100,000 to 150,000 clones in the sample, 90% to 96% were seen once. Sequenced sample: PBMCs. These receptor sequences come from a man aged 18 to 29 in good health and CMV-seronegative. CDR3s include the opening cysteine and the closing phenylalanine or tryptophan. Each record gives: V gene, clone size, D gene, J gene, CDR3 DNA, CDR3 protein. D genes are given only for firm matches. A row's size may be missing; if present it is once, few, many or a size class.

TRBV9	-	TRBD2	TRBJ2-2	TGTGCCAGCAGCGCAGCCAGCGGGAGTCCGGGAGGCGGGGAGCTGTTTTTT	CASSAASGSPGGGELFF
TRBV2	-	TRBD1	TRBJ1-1	TGTGCCAGCGCGGGGACAGTTGTAAGAGTTGAAGCTTTCTTT	CASAGTVVRVEAFF
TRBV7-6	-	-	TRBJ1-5	TGTGCCAGCAGCGCTACCGGGTCCGGGCCCCAGCATTTT	CASSATGSGPQHF
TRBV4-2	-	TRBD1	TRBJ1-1	TGTGCCAGCAGCCAAAAAGGAGGGGGCATGAACACTGAAGCTTTCTTT	CASSQKGGGMNTEAFF
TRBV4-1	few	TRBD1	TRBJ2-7	TGCGCCAGCAGCCCCGGGACAGGGGGGTACGAGCAGTACTTC	CASSPGTGGYEQYF
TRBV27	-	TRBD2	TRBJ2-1	TGTGCCAGCAGTCCGGGACTAGGGCACAATGAGCAGTTCTTC	CASSPGLGHNEQFF
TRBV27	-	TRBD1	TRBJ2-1	TGTGCCAGCAGTTTAGGACAGGGGGCCCCCTACAATGAGCAGTTCTTC	CASSLGQGAPYNEQFF
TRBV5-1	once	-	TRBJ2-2	TGCGCCAGCAGCGTAGACAGGCGGAACACCGGGGAGCTGTTTTTT	CASSVDRRNTGELFF
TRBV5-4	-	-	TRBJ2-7	TGTGCCAGCAGCCCGGGGGTCGGGCAGGAGCAGTACTTC	CASSPGVGQEQYF
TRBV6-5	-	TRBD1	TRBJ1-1	TGTGCCAGCAGGACCCTGGCACAGGGGTTTACTGAAGCTTTCTTT	CASRTLAQGFTEAFF
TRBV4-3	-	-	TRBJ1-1	TGCGCCAGCAGCCAAGAGTCGACACCCCCGATAGCTGAAGCTTTCTTT	CASSQESTPPIAEAFF
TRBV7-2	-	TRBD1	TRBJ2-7	TGTGCCAGCAGCTTAGGGGGACAGGGGCCCTACGAGCAGTACTTC	CASSLGGQGPYEQYF
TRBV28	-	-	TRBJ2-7	TGTGCCAGCAGGGAACAGGAAGCAGGTGCCTACGAGCAGTACTTC	CASREQEAGAYEQYF
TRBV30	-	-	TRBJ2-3	TGTGCCTGGAGTGAGGGGGATATAGCTGCTAGCACAGATACGCAGTATTTT	CAWSEGDIAASTDTQYF
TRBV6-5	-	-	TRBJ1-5	TGTGCCAGCCAGGGTCCCAATCAGCCCCAGCATTTT	CASQGPNQPQHF
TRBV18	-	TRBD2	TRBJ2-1	TGTGCCAGCTCACCAGCGGGAGATAAATACAATGAGCAGTTCTTC	CASSPAGDKYNEQFF
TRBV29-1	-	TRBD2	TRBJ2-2	TGCAGCGTAGGGCGGGAGCACACCGGGGAGCTGTTTTTT	CSVGREHTGELFF
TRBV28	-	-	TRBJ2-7	TGTGCCAGCAGCTCCCGGGTAAGAGGGCCTCCGAGCTCCTACGAGCAGTACTTC	CASSSRVRGPPSSYEQYF
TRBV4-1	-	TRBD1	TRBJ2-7	TGCGCCAGCAGCCAAGGGGAAGGGACAGTATACGAGCAGTACTTC	CASSQGEGTVYEQYF